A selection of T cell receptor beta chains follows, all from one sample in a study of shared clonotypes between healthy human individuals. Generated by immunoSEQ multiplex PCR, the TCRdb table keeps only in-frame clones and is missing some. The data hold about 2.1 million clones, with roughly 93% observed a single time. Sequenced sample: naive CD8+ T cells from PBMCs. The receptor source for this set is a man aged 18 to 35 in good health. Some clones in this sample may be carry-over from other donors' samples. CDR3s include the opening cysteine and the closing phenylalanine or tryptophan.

cdr3_aa: CASSGSGTGVETQYF
cdr3_length: 15
j_call: TRBJ2-5
v_call: TRBV9

cdr3_aa: CASMGANYGYTF
cdr3_length: 12
j_call: TRBJ1-2
v_call: TRBV5-5

cdr3_aa: CSVGEDGVLAGVTGELFF
cdr3_length: 18
j_call: TRBJ2-2
v_call: TRBV29-1

cdr3_aa: CASSIEWGAEQYF
cdr3_length: 13
j_call: TRBJ2-7
v_call: TRBV19

cdr3_aa: CASSLFWPGLAGVFSDEQYF
cdr3_length: 20
j_call: TRBJ2-7
v_call: TRBV28

cdr3_aa: CASSPRFEQFF
cdr3_length: 11
j_call: TRBJ2-1
v_call: TRBV18

cdr3_aa: CASSEVAGMRNEQYF
cdr3_length: 15
j_call: TRBJ2-7
v_call: TRBV2

cdr3_aa: CASSHSNQPQHF
cdr3_length: 12
j_call: TRBJ1-5
v_call: TRBV4-2

cdr3_aa: CASSPRDTPRMETQYF
cdr3_length: 16
j_call: TRBJ2-5
v_call: TRBV4-2

cdr3_aa: CASRPTAALETQYF
cdr3_length: 14
j_call: TRBJ2-5
v_call: TRBV28

cdr3_aa: CASSTREGSAYEQYF
cdr3_length: 15
j_call: TRBJ2-7
v_call: TRBV7-3

cdr3_aa: CASSLGGPGELFF
cdr3_length: 13
j_call: TRBJ2-2
v_call: TRBV27

cdr3_aa: CASSRRLAGNYNEQFF
cdr3_length: 16
j_call: TRBJ2-1
v_call: TRBV27

cdr3_aa: CATRWAEGVYEQYF
cdr3_length: 14
j_call: TRBJ2-7
v_call: TRBV7-8

cdr3_aa: CASSSGLSLNQPQHF
cdr3_length: 15
j_call: TRBJ1-5
v_call: TRBV7-2

cdr3_aa: CASSQISEGLYEQFF
cdr3_length: 15
j_call: TRBJ2-1
v_call: TRBV14

cdr3_aa: CASSLAGRAEAFF
cdr3_length: 13
j_call: TRBJ1-1
v_call: TRBV7-9

cdr3_aa: CANQLNNQQGPINYGYTF
cdr3_length: 18
j_call: TRBJ1-2
v_call: TRBV11-3

cdr3_aa: CASINAGTGSYEQYF
cdr3_length: 15
j_call: TRBJ2-7
v_call: TRBV10-2

cdr3_aa: CASSHGLADYEQYF
cdr3_length: 14
j_call: TRBJ2-7
v_call: TRBV7-9

cdr3_aa: CASSSRDRGSNEQFF
cdr3_length: 15
j_call: TRBJ2-1
v_call: TRBV11-3

cdr3_aa: CASSQEHSYEQYF
cdr3_length: 13
j_call: TRBJ2-7
v_call: TRBV4-3

cdr3_aa: CASGSPWTGDLETQYF
cdr3_length: 16
j_call: TRBJ2-5
v_call: TRBV7-8

cdr3_aa: CASSVASRHGYTF
cdr3_length: 13
j_call: TRBJ1-2
v_call: TRBV9

cdr3_aa: CASSFGAGEQYF
cdr3_length: 12
j_call: NA
v_call: TRBV5-6

cdr3_aa: CASSQDGIPAGYNEQFF
cdr3_length: 17
j_call: TRBJ2-1
v_call: TRBV4-3

cdr3_aa: CASSVGSGSTDTQYF
cdr3_length: 15
j_call: TRBJ2-3
v_call: TRBV9

cdr3_aa: CASSTNTEAFF
cdr3_length: 11
j_call: TRBJ1-1
v_call: TRBV4-1

cdr3_aa: CASSPTGAWTGELFF
cdr3_length: 15
j_call: TRBJ2-2
v_call: TRBV11-1

cdr3_aa: CASTTASYNEQFF
cdr3_length: 13
j_call: TRBJ2-1
v_call: TRBV27

cdr3_aa: CASSSIRDRNEQFF
cdr3_length: 14
j_call: TRBJ2-1
v_call: TRBV11-3

cdr3_aa: CASSPSDRGDEQFF
cdr3_length: 14
j_call: TRBJ2-1
v_call: TRBV27

cdr3_aa: CASSLARQGAYTGELFF
cdr3_length: 17
j_call: TRBJ2-2
v_call: TRBV7-6

cdr3_aa: CASSRAGQKNTEAFF
cdr3_length: 15
j_call: TRBJ1-1
v_call: TRBV7-2

cdr3_aa: CASGHTGPPEAFF
cdr3_length: 13
j_call: TRBJ1-1
v_call: TRBV27